This T cell receptor (beta chain) was recovered during a study of human T cells and chemical hapten exposure. About the study: Slight volume differences across pooled libraries mainly accounted for varying per-sample TCR yields.

Germline loops: CDR1 DFQATT, CDR2 SNEGSKA (reference sequence). Trimming at V came to 5 bases and at J to 2 bases, leaving 6 bases not matched to a gene. There are 14 residues in the CDR3. Extraction of total RNA was performed on unfractionated whole blood. Individual cDNA molecules received unique molecular identifiers in the library. Each CDR3 protein gets one entry after TCRdb re-called the 5' RACE reads with MiXCR. The sample lists over 95,000 distinct CDR3 sequences, approximately 20% occurring once. The TCR originated in a human donor in good health. V and J are TRBV20-1 and TRBJ2-7, with 10 bases identical to TRBD1. CDR3 residues: CSAGRQGATYEQYF. The DNA for the CDR3 is TGCAGTGCTGGACGACAGGGGGCAACCTACGAGCAGTACTTC.